These 20 T cell receptor beta chains were all obtained from the same sample, sequenced in a study of T cell repertoires in cytomegalovirus infection. Via MiXCR, TCRdb re-called the reads, giving one row per CDR3 protein. The sample has 560,000 or so distinct CDR3 sequences, about 17% seen once; the top ten hold roughly a quarter. Sequencing input: CD8+ T cells from PBMCs. Receptors were obtained from a human donor in good health (CMV status not recorded). Some clones in this sample may be carry-over from other donors' samples.

This clonotype was counted at least ten times. V usage is TRBV7-9 and J usage is TRBJ2-1, with 9 bases lining up with TRBD1. Germline V gene lookup returns CDR1 SEHNR and CDR2 FQNEAQ (reference sequence). The CDR3 runs 17 residues. Losses at the gene ends were 7 bases for V and 3 bases for J; bases not matched to a gene: 13. Here the CDR3 reads CASTIRGTGGDYNEQFF. The CDR3 region has the DNA TGTGCCAGCACTATAAGAGGCACAGGGGGCGACTACAATGAGCAGTTCTTC.

This clonotype appeared a few times. The rearrangement joins TRBV11-2 to TRBJ2-1, with 11 bases lining up with TRBD1. CDR3 length: 16 amino acids. CDR1 is SGHAT, CDR2 FQNNGV, per germline. The junction had 5 bases not matched to a gene; V was cut back by 4 bases and J by 3 bases. This CDR3 reads CASSSRTGGFYNEQFF. CDR3 DNA: TGTGCCAGCAGCTCCCGGACAGGGGGCTTCTACAATGAGCAGTTCTTC.

In this sample, this clonotype turned up many times. The rearrangement links TRBV28 to TRBJ2-2; 9 bases line up with TRBD1. CDR3 size: 19 residues. Looked up from germline, CDR1 is MDHEN and CDR2 is SYDVKM. The ends lost 5 bases at V and 1 base at J; junction bases unmatched: 14. In nucleotides, the CDR3 is TGTGCCAGCAGTCCAGTTTACAATACAGGGGGCCGGAACACCGGGGAGCTGTTTTTT. This sequence encodes CASSPVYNTGGRNTGELFF.

V usage is TRBV6-5 and J usage is TRBJ1-4; 7 nucleotides agree with TRBD1. The CDR3 contains 17 residues. J lost 4 bases, V lost 9 bases, and 17 bases had no gene match. Germline CDR1 and CDR2: MNHEY and SVGAGI. CDR3 nucleotide sequence: TGTGCCAGAAGGAACCGGGACAGCTCCTCAAATAATGAAAAACTGTTTTTT. Its translation is CARRNRDSSSNNEKLFF.

This clonotype appeared a few times. This sequence joins TRBV2 and TRBJ1-2; unclear D gene. The CDR3 consists of 11 residues. CDR1 is SNHLY, CDR2 FYNNEI, per germline. Between the trimmed V and J ends, which lost 8 bases and 3 bases, there was a span of 7 bases. For the CDR3, the DNA is TGTGCCAGCCGGGATTACTATGGCTACACCTTC. This gives the protein CASRDYYGYTF. Combining the CDR3 with reference TRBV2 and TRBJ1-2 gives the whole variable domain EPEVTQTPSHQVTQMGQEVILRCVPISNHLYFYWYRQILGQKVEFLVSFYNNEISEKSEIFDDQFSVERPDGSNFTLKIRSTKLEDSAMYFCASRDYYGYTFGSGTRLTVV.

The genes are TRBV13 and TRBJ1-1; D is unresolved. Germline V gene data show CDR1 as PRHDT and CDR2 as FYEKMQ (reference sequence). This CDR3 contains 15 residues. The V gene lost 3 bases and the J gene lost 1 base, with 12 bases spanning the gap. The CDR3 spells CASSFPRTSNTEAFF. The CDR3 DNA follows: TGTGCCAGCAGCTTTCCAAGGACCTCGAACACTGAAGCTTTCTTT.

The chain combines TRBV9 with TRBJ1-5, with TRBD1 matching 8 bases. J was trimmed by 1 base and V by 3 bases; bases with no gene match: 3. Germline lookup yields CDR1 SGDLS and CDR2 YYNGEE. CDR3 length: 15 amino acids. The CDR3 region has the DNA TGTGCCAGCAGCGCCGGACAGGGAAGCAATCAGCCCCAGCATTTT. This translates into CASSAGQGSNQPQHF.

This clonotype was observed a few times. The chain couples TRBV14 to TRBJ2-2; 14 positions agree with TRBD2. Germline values: CDR1 SGHDN, CDR2 FVKESK. The CDR3 extends over 19 amino acids. V shed 6 bases, J shed 4 bases, and the junction held 13 bases outside the gene matches. CDR3 protein: CASSLTGLAGELRTGELFF. CDR3 nucleotides: TGTGCCAGCAGTCTAACGGGACTAGCGGGAGAGTTACGCACCGGGGAGCTGTTTTTT.

There are many counts of this clonotype. This rearrangement joins TRBV12-3 or TRBV12-4 to TRBJ2-2, with 7 positions matching TRBD2. The CDR3 has 17 residues. J gave up 0 bases and V 3 bases, and 7 bases lay outside the gene matches. This chain's CDR3 is CASSLSSGLANTGELFF. Here the CDR3 DNA reads TGTGCCAGCAGTTTGAGTAGCGGGTTAGCGAACACCGGGGAGCTGTTTTTT.

The genes are TRBV11-2 and TRBJ2-1; D is possibly TRBD1 (5 bases). Germline V lookup: CDR1 SGHAT, CDR2 FQNNGV. Trimming pared 0 bases from V and 6 bases from J, leaving 12 bases between. The CDR3 has 15 residues. Written as DNA, the CDR3 is TGTGCCAGCAGCTTAGAAGGGGTGGCGAGCAATGAGCAGTTCTTC. Amino acid sequence: CASSLEGVASNEQFF.

This clonotype occurred a few times. The J gene is TRBJ1-5, the V gene TRBV4-2; no clear D. The CDR3 length is 15 residues. CDR1 and CDR2 from the germline V gene are LGHNA and YNFKEQ. Trimming removed 0 bases from V and 7 bases from J, with 13 bases in between. In nucleotides, the CDR3 is TGTGCCAGCAGCCAAGACGACCCCGCACGACAGCCCCAGCATTTT. It encodes CASSQDDPARQPQHF.

There are a few counts of this clonotype. V usage is TRBV9 and J usage is TRBJ1-1; D gene unclear. This CDR3 is built from 14 residues. Germline-derived CDR1 and CDR2 are SGDLS and YYNGEE. Trimming shortened V by 0 bases and J by 1 base, and 7 bases separated the two germline ends. The CDR3 sequence: CASSVGTRNTEAFF. As DNA, the CDR3 is TGTGCCAGCAGCGTAGGGACGAGGAACACTGAAGCTTTCTTT.

This clonotype was seen at least ten times. The rearrangement links TRBV7-2 to TRBJ2-2, with D perhaps given as TRBD1 or TRBD2 (6 bases each). Looked up from germline, CDR1 is SGHTA and CDR2 is FQGNSA. Trimming removed 1 base at V and 1 base at J, with 13 bases between. This CDR3 is built from 17 residues. CDR3 sequence (DNA): TGTGCCAGCAGCTTAGTTGGCGGGGACATGAACACCGGGGAGCTGTTTTTT. This codes for CASSLVGGDMNTGELFF.

This clonotype was counted between two and nine times. The chain is built from TRBV3-1 and TRBJ2-1; TRBD1 matches 10 bases. V gave up 4 bases and J gave up 3 bases; unmatched junction bases: 9. Germline V gives CDR1 LGHDT, CDR2 YNNKEL (reference sequence). The CDR3 length is 17 residues. The DNA for the CDR3 is TGTGCCAGCAGCCGACAATGGGGGACAGGGGACTACAATGAGCAGTTCTTC. Translation: CASSRQWGTGDYNEQFF.

At least ten counts were recorded for this clonotype. The chain links TRBV4-1 to TRBJ2-7, with 15 bases matching TRBD2. V shed 1 base, J shed 0 bases, and the junction held 4 bases outside the gene matches. The CDR3 has 18 residues. The germline CDR1 and CDR2 sequences are MGHRA and YSYEKL. The CDR3 here is CASSQVGLAGGSSYEQYF. CDR3 DNA sequence: TGCGCCAGCAGCCAAGTGGGACTAGCGGGGGGAAGCTCCTACGAGCAGTACTTC.

The chain uses TRBV19 and TRBJ1-5, with 10 positions matching TRBD1. With 1 base clipped from V and 3 bases from J, the junction kept 3 bases outside the gene matches. The CDR3 extends over 16 amino acids. The germline V gene encodes CDR1 LNHDA and CDR2 SQIVND (reference sequence). The CDR3 reads CASSIAGQGINQPQHF. DNA of the CDR3: TGTGCCAGTAGTATAGCGGGACAGGGGATCAATCAGCCCCAGCATTTT.

This clonotype was recorded a few times. The V call is TRBV19, the J call TRBJ2-7; D not certain. The germline gives CDR1 LNHDA, CDR2 SQIVND (reference sequence). CDR3 length: 15 amino acids. The ends were cut back, 5 bases at V and 2 bases at J, with 16 bases in the middle. The CDR3 DNA reads as TGTGCCAGTAGTCCGAACAGACCTGCACCCTACGAGCAGTACTTC. Its translation is CASSPNRPAPYEQYF.

This clonotype appeared many times. CDR3 in amino acids: CASSPITGGDGKNIQYF. For the CDR3, the DNA is TGTGCCAGCAGCCCGATAACAGGGGGGGATGGCAAAAACATTCAGTACTTC. The rearrangement uses TRBV9 and TRBJ2-4; a weak D match, TRBD1 (8 bases). CDR3 size: 17 residues. Germline V gives CDR1 SGDLS, CDR2 YYNGEE. Trimming took off 4 bases at V and 3 bases at J, with 20 bases between the two ends.

This clonotype has just a few counts. The V and J genes are TRBV24-1 and TRBJ2-1, with 8 nucleotides matching TRBD2. CDR1 is KGHDR and CDR2 is SFDVKD in the germline V gene. J lost 7 bases, V lost 12 bases, and 4 bases had no gene match. CDR3 length: 11 amino acids. CDR3 sequence reads: CAAGRANEQFF. CDR3 DNA: TGTGCCGCCGGGAGGGCGAATGAGCAGTTCTTC.

The V call is TRBV10-3, the J call TRBJ1-3; 7 nucleotides agree with TRBD1. The junction had 11 bases not matched to a gene; V was cut back by 6 bases and J by 0 bases. The CDR3 is 17 residues long. CDR1 is ENHRY and CDR2 is SYGVKD in the germline V gene. CDR3 nucleotide sequence: TGTGCCATCAGCACCGGGGACAGACCTTCCTCTGGAAACACCATATATTTT. Protein product: CAISTGDRPSSGNTIYF.